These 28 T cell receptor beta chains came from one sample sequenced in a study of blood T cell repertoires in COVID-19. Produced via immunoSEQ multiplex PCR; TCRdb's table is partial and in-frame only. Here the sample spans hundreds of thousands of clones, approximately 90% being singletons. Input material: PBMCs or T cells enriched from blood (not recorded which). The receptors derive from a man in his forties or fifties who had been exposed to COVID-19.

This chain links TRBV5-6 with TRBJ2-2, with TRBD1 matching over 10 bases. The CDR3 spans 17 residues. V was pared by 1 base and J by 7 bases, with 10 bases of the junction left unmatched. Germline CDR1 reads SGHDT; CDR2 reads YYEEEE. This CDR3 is CASSLFARDRGNGELFF. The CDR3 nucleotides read TGTGCCAGCAGCTTGTTCGCCCGGGACAGGGGAAACGGGGAGCTGTTTTTT.

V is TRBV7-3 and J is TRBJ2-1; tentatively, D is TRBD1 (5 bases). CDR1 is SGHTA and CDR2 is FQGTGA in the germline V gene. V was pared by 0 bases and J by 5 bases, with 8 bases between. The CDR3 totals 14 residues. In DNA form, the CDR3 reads TGTGCCAGCAGCTTAACGCAGGGTAACAATGAGCAGTTCTTC. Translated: CASSLTQGNNEQFF. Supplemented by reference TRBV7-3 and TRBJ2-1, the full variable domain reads GAGVSQTPSNKVTEKGKYVELRCDPISGHTALYWYRQSLGQGPEFLIYFQGTGAADDSGLPNDRFFAVRPEGSVSTLKIQRTERGDSAVYLCASSLTQGNNEQFFGPGTRLTVL.

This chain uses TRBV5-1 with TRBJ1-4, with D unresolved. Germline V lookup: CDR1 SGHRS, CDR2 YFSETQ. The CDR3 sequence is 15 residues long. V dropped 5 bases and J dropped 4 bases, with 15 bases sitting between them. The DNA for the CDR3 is TGCGCCAGCAGACGTACAAGGAGTCATAATGAAAAACTGTTTTTT. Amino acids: CASRRTRSHNEKLFF.

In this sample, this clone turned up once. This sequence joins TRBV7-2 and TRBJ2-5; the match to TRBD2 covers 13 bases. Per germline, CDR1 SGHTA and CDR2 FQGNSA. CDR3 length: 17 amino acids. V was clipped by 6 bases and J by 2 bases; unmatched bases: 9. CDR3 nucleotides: TGTGCCAGCAGTACCGGGACTAGCGGGACTCTGCAAGAGACCCAGTACTTC. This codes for CASSTGTSGTLQETQYF.

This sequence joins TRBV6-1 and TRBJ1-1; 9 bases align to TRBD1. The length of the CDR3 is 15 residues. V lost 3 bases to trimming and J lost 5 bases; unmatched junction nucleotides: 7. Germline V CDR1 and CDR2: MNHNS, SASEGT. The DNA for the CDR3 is TGTGCCAGCAGTGACGCCGGGACAGGGTCAACTGAAGCTTTCTTT. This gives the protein CASSDAGTGSTEAFF.

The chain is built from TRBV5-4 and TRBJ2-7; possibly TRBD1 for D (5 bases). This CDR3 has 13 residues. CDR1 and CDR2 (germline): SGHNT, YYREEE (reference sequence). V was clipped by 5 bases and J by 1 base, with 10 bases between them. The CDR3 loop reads CASSSQGSYEQYF. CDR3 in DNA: TGTGCCAGCAGTTCTCAGGGATCCTACGAGCAGTACTTC.

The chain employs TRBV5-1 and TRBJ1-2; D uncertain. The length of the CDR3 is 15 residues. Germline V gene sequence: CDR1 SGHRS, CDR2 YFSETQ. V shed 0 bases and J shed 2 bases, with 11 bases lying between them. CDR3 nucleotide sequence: TGCGCCAGCAGCTTGGGATCAGGAGGGAACTATGGCTACACCTTC. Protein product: CASSLGSGGNYGYTF.

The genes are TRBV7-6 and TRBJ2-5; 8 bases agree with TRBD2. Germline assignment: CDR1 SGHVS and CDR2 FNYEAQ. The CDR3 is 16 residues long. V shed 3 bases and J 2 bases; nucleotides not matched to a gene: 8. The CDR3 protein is CASSLSSGGPQETQYF. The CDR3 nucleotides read TGTGCCAGCAGCTTGTCCAGCGGGGGCCCTCAAGAGACCCAGTACTTC.

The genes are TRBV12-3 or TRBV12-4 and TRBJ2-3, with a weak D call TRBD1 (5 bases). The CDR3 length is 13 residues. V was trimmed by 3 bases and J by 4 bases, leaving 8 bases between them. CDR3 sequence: CASSFPGSDTQYF. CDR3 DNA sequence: TGTGCCAGCAGTTTTCCAGGGTCAGATACGCAGTATTTT.

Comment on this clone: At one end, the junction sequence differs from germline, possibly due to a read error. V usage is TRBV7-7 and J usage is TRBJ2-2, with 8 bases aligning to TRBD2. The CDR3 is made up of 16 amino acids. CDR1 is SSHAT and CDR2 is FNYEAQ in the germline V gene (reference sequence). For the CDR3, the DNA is TGTGCTAGCAGCTCGATAGCGGGGACGGACACCGGGGAGCTGTTTTTT. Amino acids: CASSSIAGTDTGELFF.

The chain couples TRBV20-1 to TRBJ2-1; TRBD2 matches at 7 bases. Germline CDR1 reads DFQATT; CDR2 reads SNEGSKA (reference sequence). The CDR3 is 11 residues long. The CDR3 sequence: CSAEGGNEQFF. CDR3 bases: TGCAGCGCCGAGGGAGGGAATGAGCAGTTCTTC.

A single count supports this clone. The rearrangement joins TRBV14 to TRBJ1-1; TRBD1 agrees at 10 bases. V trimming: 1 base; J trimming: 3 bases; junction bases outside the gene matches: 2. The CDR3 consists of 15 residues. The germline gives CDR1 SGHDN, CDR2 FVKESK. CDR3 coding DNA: TGTGCCAGCAGCCAAGTGGGACAGGGGTACACTGAAGCTTTCTTT. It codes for CASSQVGQGYTEAFF.

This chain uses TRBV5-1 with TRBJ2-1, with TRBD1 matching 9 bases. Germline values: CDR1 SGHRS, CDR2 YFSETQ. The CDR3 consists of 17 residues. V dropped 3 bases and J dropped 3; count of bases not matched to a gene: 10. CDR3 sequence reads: CASSWGTGPRDYNEQFF. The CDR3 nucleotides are TGCGCCAGCAGCTGGGGGACAGGGCCCCGGGACTACAATGAGCAGTTCTTC.

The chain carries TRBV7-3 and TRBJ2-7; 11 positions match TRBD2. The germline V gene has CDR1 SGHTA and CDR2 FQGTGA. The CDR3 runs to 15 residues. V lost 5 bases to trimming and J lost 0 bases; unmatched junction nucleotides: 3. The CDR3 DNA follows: TGTGCCAGCAGCGCGGGACTAGCGGACTCCTACGAGCAGTACTTC. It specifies CASSAGLADSYEQYF.

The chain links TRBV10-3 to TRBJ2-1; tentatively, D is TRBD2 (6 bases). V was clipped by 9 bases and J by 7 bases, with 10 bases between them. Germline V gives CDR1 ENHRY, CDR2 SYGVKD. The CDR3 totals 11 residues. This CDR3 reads CAIGGRNEQFF. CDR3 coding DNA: TGTGCCATAGGAGGGCGTAATGAGCAGTTCTTC.

CDR3 protein: CASSFGLAEYNEQFF. In DNA form, the CDR3 reads TGCGCCAGCAGCTTTGGACTAGCGGAGTACAATGAGCAGTTCTTC. The chain is built from TRBV5-1 and TRBJ2-1, with 10 positions matching TRBD2. The CDR3 is 15 amino acids. Germline CDR1 and CDR2: SGHRS and YFSETQ. Losses at the gene ends were 2 bases for V and 4 bases for J; bases not matched to a gene: 3.

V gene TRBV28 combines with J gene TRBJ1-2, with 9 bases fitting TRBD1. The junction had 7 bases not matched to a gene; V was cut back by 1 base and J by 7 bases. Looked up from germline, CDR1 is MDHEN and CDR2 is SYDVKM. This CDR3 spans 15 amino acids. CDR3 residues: CASSLSYRGHGGYTF. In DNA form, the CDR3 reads TGTGCCAGCAGTTTATCGTACAGGGGGCACGGTGGCTACACCTTC.

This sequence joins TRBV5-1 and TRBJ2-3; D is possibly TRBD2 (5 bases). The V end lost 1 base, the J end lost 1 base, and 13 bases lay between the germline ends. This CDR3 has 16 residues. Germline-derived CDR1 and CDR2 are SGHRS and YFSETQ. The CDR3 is CASSLLGGSGTDTQYF. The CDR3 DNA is TGCGCCAGCAGCTTGCTCGGCGGGTCGGGCACAGATACGCAGTATTTT.

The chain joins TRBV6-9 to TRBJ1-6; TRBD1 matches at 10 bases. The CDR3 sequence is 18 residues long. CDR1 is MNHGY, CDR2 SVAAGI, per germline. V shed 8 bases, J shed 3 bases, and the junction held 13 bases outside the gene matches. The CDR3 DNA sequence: TGTGCCAGCGGACAGGGGGTGCCGATTTCGCACTATAATTCACCCCTCCACTTT. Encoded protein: CASGQGVPISHYNSPLHF.

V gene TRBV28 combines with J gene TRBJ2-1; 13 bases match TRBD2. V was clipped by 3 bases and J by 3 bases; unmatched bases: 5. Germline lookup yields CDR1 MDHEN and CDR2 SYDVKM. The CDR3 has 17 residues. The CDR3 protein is CASSLGTSGKGYNEQFF. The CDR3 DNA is TGTGCCAGCAGTTTGGGGACTAGCGGGAAGGGCTACAATGAGCAGTTCTTC.

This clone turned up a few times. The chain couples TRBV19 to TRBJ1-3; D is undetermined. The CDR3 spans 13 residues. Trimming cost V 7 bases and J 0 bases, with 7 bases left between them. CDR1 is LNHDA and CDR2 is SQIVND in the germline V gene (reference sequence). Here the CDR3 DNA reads TGTGCCAGTAAACAACCCTCTGGAAACACCATATATTTT. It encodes CASKQPSGNTIYF.

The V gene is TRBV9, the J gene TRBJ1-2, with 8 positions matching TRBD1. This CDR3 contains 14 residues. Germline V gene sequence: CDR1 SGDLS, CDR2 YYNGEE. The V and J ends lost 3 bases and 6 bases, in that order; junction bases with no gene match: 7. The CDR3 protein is CASSAQGASHGYTF. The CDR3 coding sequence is TGTGCCAGCAGCGCCCAGGGGGCGTCTCATGGCTACACCTTC.

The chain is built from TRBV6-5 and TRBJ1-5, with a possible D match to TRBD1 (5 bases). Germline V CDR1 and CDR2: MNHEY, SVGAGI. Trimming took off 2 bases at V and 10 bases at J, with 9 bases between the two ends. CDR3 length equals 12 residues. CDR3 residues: CASSYRGGPQHF. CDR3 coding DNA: TGTGCCAGCAGTTACAGGGGTGGCCCCCAGCATTTT.

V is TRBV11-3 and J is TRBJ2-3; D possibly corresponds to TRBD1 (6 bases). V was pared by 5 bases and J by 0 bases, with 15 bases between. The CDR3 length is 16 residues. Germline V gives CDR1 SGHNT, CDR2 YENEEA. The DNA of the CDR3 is TGTGCCAGCAGCCCTTTGACAGGCCCAAGCACAGATACGCAGTATTTT. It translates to CASSPLTGPSTDTQYF.

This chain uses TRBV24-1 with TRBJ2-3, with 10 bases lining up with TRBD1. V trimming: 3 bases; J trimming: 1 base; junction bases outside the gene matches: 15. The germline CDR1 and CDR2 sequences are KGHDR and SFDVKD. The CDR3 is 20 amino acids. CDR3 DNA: TGTGCCACCAGTGATCCTCTGACAGGGGGCTCGGTGATTGGCACAGATACGCAGTATTTT. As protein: CATSDPLTGGSVIGTDTQYF.

CDR3 DNA: TGTGCCAGCAGCTTTCAGGGTTCAAACACTGAAGCTTTCTTT. This encodes CASSFQGSNTEAFF. The chain links TRBV7-9 to TRBJ1-1, with D tentatively TRBD1 (5 bases). This CDR3 has 14 residues. V dropped 3 bases and J dropped 2 bases, with 10 bases sitting between them. Germline values: CDR1 SEHNR, CDR2 FQNEAQ (reference sequence).

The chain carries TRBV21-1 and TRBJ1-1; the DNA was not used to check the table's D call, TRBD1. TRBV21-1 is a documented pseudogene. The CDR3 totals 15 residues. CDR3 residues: CASSYVELGAGKAFF. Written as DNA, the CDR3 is TGTGCCAGCAGCTATGTGGAGTTGGGGGCGGGTAAAGCTTTCTTT.

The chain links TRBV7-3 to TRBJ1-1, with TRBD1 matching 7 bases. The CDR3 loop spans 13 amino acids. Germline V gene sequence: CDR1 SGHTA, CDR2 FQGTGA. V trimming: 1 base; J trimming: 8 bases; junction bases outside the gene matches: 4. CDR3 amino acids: CASSLNRGWEAFF. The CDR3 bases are TGTGCCAGCAGCTTAAACAGGGGCTGGGAAGCTTTCTTT.